Reported below is one T cell receptor (beta chain). The sample comes from a study of T-cell reconstitution after alpha-beta-depleted transplantation in children. It was with unique molecular identifiers that the TCRbeta library was prepared. TCRdb processed the PCR reads anew with MiXCR; each CDR3 protein has one entry. Of some 500,000 distinct CDR3 sequences listed, about 17% are singletons. The CDR3 spans 15 residues. V is TRBV5-2 and J is TRBJ2-3; no check of the table's D call, TRBD2, against the DNA was made. TRBV5-2 is designated a pseudogene. The origin of this receptor is a human donor who donated a stem cell graft to a child with acute lymphoblastic leukemia. The sample in question was PBMCs from the stem cell graft donor, obtained from the stem cell graft. The CDR3 is CAMGPGLPQPDTQYF. In DNA form, the CDR3 reads TGTGCCATGGGCCCCGGCCTCCCCCAGCCAGATACGCAGTATTTT.